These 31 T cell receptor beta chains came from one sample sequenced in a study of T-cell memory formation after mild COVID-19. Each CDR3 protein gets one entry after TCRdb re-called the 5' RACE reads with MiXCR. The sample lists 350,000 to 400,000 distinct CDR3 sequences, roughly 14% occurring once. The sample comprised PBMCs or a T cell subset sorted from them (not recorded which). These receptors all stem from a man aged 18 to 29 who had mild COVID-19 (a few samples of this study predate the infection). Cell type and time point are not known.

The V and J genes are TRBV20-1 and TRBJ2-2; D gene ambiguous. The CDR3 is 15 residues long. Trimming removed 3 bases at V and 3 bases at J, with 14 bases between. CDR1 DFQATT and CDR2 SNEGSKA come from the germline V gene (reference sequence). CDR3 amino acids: CSASDGEADTGELFF. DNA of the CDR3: TGCAGTGCTAGCGATGGAGAAGCTGACACCGGGGAGCTGTTTTTT.

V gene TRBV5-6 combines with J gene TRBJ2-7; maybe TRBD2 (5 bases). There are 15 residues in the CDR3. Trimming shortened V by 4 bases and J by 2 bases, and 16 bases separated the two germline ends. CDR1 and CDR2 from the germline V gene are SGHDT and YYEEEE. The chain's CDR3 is CASSPGVYTTYEQYV. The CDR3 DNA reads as TGTGCCAGCAGCCCCGGGGTATATACCACCTACGAGCAGTACGTC.

Written as DNA, the CDR3 is TGCAGCGCGGGGGGTCCTAATGAAAAACTGTTTTTT. This translates into CSAGGPNEKLFF. The gene calls are TRBV29-1 and TRBJ1-4; D is perhaps TRBD1 (5 bases). CDR1 SQVTM and CDR2 ANQGSEA come from the germline V gene. CDR3 length: 12 residues. The ends were cut back, 7 bases at V and 3 bases at J, with 9 bases in the middle.

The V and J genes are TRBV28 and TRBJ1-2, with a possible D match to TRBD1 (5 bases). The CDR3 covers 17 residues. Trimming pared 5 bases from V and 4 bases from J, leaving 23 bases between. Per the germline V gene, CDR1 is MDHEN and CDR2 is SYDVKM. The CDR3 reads CASSSFGPGPDPYGYTF. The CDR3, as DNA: TGTGCCAGCAGTAGCTTTGGACCAGGGCCGGACCCCTATGGCTACACCTTC.

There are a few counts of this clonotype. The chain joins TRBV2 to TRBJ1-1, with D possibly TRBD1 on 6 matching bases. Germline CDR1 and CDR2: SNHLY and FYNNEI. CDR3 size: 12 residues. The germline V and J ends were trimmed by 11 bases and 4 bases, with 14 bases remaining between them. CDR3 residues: CAGMDRGTEAFF. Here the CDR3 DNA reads TGTGCCGGGATGGACAGAGGCACTGAAGCTTTCTTT.

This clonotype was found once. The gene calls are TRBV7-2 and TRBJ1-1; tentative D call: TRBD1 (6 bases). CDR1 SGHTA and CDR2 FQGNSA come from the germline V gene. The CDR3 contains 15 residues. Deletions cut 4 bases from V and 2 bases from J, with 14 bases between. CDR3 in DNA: TGTGCCAGCAGCTATAGACAGGTGTCAAACACTGAAGCTTTCTTT. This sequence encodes CASSYRQVSNTEAFF. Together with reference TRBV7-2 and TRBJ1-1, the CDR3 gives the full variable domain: GAGVSQSPSNKVTEKGKDVELRCDPISGHTALYWYRQSLGQGLEFLIYFQGNSAPDKSGLPSDRFSAERTGGSVSTLTIQRTQQEDSAVYLCASSYRQVSNTEAFFGQGTRLTVV.

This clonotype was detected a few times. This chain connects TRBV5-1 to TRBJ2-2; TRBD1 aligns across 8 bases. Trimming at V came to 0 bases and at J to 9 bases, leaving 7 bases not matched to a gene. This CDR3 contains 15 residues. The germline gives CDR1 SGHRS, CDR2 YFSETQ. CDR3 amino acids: CASSLGGTGRRELFF. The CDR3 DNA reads TGCGCCAGCAGCTTGGGCGGGACAGGCCGGCGGGAGCTGTTTTTT.

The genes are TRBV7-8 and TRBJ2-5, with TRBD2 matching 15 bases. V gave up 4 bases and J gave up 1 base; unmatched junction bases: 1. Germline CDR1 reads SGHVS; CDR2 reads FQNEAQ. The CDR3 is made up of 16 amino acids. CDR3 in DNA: TGTGCCAGCAGCTGGACTAGCGGGGGGGCCCAAGAGACCCAGTACTTC. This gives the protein CASSWTSGGAQETQYF.

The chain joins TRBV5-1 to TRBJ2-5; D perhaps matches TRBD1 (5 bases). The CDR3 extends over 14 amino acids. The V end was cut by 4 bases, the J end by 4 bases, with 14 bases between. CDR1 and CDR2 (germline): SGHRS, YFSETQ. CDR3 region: CASSGAGFGETQYF. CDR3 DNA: TGCGCCAGCAGCGGTGCAGGGTTCGGAGAGACCCAGTACTTC.

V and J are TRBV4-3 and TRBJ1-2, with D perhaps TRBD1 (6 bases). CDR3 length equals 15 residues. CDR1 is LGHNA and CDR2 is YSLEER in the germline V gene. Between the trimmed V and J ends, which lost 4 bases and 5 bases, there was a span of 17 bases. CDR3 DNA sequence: TGCGCCAGCAGCCCCAAACAGGGAATGCAATATGGCTACACCTTC. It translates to CASSPKQGMQYGYTF.

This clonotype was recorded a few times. The CDR3 region has the DNA TGTGCCATCAGGGGACAGGGTTGGGACTTAAATGAGCAGTTCTTC. Translation gives CAIRGQGWDLNEQFF. The rearrangement links TRBV10-3 to TRBJ2-1, with 9 bases that match TRBD1. Looked up from germline, CDR1 is ENHRY and CDR2 is SYGVKD. V shed 6 bases and J 7 bases; nucleotides not matched to a gene: 10. The CDR3 is made up of 15 amino acids.

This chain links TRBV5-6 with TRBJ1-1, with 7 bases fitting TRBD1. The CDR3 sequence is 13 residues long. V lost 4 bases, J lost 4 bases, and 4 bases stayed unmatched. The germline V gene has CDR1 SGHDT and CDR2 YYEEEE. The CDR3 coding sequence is TGTGCCAGCAGCGTCACAGGGGTCACTGAAGCTTTCTTT. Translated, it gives CASSVTGVTEAFF.

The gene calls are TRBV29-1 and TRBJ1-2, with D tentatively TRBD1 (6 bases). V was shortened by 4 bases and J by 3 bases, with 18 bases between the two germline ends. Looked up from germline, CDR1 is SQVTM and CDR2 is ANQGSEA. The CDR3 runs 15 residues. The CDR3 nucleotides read TGCAGCGTTGGGGGGGACAATCATCTCGACTATGGCTACACCTTC. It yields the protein CSVGGDNHLDYGYTF. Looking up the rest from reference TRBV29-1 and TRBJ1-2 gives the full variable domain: SAVISQKPSRDICQRGTSLTIQCQVDSQVTMMFWYRQQPGQSLTLIATANQGSEATYESGFVIDKFPISRPNLTFSTLTVSNMSPEDSSIYLCSVGGDNHLDYGYTFGSGTRLTVV.

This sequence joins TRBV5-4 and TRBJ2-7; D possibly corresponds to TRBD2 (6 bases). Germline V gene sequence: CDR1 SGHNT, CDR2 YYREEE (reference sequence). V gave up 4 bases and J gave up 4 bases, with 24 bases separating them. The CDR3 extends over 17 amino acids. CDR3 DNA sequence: TGTGCCAGCAGCCGATCGGGAACGCGGAGGGAGTTATACGAGCAGTACTTC. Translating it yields CASSRSGTRRELYEQYF.

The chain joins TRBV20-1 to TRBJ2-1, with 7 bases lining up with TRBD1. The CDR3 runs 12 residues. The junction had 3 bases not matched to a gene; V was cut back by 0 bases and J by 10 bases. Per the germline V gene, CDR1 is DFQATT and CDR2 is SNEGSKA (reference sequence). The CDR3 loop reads CSAREGQLEQFF. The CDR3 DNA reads TGCAGTGCTAGAGAGGGACAGCTAGAGCAGTTCTTC.

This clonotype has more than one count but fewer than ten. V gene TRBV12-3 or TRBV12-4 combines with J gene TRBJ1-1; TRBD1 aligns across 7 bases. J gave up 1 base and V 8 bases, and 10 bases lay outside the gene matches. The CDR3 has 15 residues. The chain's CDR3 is CASGGRTGANTEAFF. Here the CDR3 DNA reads TGTGCCAGCGGGGGCCGGACAGGCGCGAACACTGAAGCTTTCTTT.

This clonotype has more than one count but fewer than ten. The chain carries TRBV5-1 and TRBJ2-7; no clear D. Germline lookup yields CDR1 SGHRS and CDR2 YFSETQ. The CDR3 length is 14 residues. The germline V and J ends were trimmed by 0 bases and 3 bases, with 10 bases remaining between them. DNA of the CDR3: TGCGCCAGCAGCTTGGGTGCGACGAACTACGAGCAGTACTTC. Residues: CASSLGATNYEQYF.

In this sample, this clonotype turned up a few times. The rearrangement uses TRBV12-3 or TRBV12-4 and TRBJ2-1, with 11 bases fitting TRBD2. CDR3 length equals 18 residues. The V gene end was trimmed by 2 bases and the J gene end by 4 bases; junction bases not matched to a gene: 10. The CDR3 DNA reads TGTGCCAGCAGTTTAAGTTTTAGACTAGCGGGGTCTTACAATGAGCAGTTCTTC. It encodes CASSLSFRLAGSYNEQFF.

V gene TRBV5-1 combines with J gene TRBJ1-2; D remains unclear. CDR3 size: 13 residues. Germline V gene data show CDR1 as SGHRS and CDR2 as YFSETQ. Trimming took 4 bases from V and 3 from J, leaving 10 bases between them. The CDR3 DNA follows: TGCGCCAGCAGCGCGGGCTACGACTATGGCTACACCTTC. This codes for CASSAGYDYGYTF.

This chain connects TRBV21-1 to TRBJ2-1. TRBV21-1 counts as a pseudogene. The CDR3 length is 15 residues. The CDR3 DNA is TGTGCCAGCAGCAAAGCGCGCAGATTTGTGGATGAGCAGTTCTTC. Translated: CASSKARRFVDEQFF.

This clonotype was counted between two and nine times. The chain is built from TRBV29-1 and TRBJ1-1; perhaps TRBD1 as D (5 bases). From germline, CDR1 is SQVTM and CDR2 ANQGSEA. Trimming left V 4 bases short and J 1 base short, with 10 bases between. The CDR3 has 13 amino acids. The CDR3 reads CSVGIDRNTEAFF. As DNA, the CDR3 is TGCAGCGTTGGCATTGACAGGAACACTGAAGCTTTCTTT.

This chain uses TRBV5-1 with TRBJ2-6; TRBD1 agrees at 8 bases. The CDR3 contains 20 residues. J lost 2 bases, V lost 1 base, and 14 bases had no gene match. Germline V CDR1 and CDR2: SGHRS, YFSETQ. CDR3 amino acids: CASSLLLGGQGKAGANVLTF. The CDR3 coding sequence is TGCGCCAGCAGCTTGCTCCTTGGCGGACAGGGTAAAGCTGGGGCCAACGTCCTGACTTTC.

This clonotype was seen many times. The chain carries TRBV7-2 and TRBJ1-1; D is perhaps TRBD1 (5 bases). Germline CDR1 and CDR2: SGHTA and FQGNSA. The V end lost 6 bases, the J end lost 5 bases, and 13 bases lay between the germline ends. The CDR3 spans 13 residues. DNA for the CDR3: TGTGCCAGCAGACAGGATAGGAGTACTGAAGCTTTCTTT. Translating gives CASRQDRSTEAFF.

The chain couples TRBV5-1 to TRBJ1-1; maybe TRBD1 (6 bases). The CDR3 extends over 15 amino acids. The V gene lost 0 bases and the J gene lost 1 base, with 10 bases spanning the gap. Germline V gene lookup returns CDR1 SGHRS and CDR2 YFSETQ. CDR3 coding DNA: TGCGCCAGCAGCTTGGAGCCGACAGGGAACACTGAAGCTTTCTTT. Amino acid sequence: CASSLEPTGNTEAFF.

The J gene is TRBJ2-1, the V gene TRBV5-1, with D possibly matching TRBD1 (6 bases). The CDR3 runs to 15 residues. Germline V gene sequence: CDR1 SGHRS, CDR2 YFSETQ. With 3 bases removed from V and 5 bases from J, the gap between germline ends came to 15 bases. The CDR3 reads CASSWTDSRHNEQFF. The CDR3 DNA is TGCGCCAGCAGCTGGACGGACAGCCGACACAATGAGCAGTTCTTC.

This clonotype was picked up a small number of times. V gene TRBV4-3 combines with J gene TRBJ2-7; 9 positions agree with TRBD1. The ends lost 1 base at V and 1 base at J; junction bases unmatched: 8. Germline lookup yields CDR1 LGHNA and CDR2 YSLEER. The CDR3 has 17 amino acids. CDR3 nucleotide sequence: TGCGCCAGCAGCCAAGCATCCGGGACAGGGCTTTCCTACGAGCAGTACTTC. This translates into CASSQASGTGLSYEQYF.

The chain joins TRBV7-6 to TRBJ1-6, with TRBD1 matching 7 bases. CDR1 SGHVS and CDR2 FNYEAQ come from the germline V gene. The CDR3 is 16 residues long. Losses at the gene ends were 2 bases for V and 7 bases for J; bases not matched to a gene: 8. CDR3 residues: CASSLFGQTGNSPLHF. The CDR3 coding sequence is TGTGCCAGCAGCTTATTCGGCCAGACAGGGAATTCACCCCTCCACTTT.

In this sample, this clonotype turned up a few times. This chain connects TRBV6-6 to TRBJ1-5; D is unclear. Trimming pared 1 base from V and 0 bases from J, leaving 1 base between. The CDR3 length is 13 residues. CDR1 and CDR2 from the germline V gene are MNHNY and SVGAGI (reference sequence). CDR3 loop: CASSYYSNQPQHF. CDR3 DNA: TGTGCCAGCAGTTACTATAGCAATCAGCCCCAGCATTTT.

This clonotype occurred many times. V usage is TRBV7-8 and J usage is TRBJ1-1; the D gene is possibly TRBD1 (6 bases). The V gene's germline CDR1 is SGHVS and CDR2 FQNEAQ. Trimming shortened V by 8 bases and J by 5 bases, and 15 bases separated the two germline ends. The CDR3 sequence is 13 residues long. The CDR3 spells CASLPGGWTEAFF. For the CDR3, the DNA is TGTGCCAGCCTCCCCGGGGGCTGGACTGAAGCTTTCTTT.

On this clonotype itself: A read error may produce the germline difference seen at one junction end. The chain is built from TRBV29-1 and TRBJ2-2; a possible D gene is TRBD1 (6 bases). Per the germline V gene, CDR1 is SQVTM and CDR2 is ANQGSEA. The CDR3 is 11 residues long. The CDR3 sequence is CSQQGLSGELF. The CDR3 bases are TGCAGCCAACAGGGTCTCTCCGGGGAGCTGTTT.

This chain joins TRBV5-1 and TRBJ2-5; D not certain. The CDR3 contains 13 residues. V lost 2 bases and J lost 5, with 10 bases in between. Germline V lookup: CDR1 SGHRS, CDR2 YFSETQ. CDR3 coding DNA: TGCGCCAGCAGCTTTGAGTTTGGGGAGACCCAGTACTTC. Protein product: CASSFEFGETQYF.